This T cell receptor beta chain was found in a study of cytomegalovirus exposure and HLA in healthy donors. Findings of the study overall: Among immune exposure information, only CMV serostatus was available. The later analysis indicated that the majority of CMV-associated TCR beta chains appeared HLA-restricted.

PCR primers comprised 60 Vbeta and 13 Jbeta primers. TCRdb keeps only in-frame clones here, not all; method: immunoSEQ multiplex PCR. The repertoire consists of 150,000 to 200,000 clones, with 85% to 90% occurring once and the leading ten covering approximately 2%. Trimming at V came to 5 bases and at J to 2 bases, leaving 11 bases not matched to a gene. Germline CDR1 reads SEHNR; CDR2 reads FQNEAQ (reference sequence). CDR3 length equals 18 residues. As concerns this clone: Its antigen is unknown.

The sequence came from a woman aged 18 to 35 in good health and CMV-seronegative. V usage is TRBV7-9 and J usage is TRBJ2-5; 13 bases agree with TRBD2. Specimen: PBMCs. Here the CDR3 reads CASSPQTSGGTFQETQYF. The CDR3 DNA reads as TGTGCCAGCAGCCCACAGACTAGCGGGGGGACCTTTCAAGAGACCCAGTACTTC. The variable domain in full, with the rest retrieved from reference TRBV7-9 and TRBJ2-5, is DTGVSQNPRHKITKRGQNVTFRCDPISEHNRLYWYRQTLGQGPEFLTYFQNEAQLEKSRLLSDRFSAERPKGSFSTLEIQRTEQGDSAMYLCASSPQTSGGTFQETQYFGPGTRLLVL.